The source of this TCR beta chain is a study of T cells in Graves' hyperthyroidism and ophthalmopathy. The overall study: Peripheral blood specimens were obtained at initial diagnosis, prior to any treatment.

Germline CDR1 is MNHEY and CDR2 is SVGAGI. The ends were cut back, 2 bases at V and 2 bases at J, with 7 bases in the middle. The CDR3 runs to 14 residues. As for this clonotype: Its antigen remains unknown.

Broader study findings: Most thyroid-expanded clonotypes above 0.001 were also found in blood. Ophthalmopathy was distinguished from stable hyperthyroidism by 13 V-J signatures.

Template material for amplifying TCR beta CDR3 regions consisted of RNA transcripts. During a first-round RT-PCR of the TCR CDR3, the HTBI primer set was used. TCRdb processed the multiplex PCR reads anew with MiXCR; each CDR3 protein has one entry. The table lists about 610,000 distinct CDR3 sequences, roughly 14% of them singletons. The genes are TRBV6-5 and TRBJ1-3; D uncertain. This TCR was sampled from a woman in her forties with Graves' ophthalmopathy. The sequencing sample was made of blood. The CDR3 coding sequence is TGTGCCAGCAGTTACGGTGTGGCTGGAAACACCATATATTTT. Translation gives CASSYGVAGNTIYF.